This T cell receptor beta chain came from a study of control samples from healthy donors and cancer patients. Generated by immunoSEQ multiplex PCR, the TCRdb table keeps only in-frame clones and is missing some. The repertoire has 130,000 or so clones, roughly 90% of them found once; the top ten carry roughly 2.1%. With 2 bases removed from V and 5 bases from J, the gap between germline ends came to 18 bases. The CDR3 runs to 16 residues. Per germline, CDR1 SNHLY and CDR2 FYNNEI. The receptor's source is a woman in her forties or fifties in good health. The rearrangement uses TRBV2 and TRBJ2-5; perhaps D is TRBD1 or TRBD2 (6 bases each). Material: blood. This CDR3 reads CASSESPGRGGETQYF. The CDR3 bases are TGTGCCAGCAGTGAATCCCCAGGCAGGGGAGGTGAGACCCAGTACTTC.